This is a list of T cell receptor beta chains from one sample in a study of sequential checkpoint blockade in melanoma. Assay: immunoSEQ multiplex PCR; the TCRdb copy retains only in-frame clones and omits some. The data contain about 16,000 clones, approximately 93% of them singletons. The sample in question was CD8+ T cells sorted from blood (inferred from file names), obtained from a patient given nivolumab and ipilimumab in sequence. The receptors were sampled from a human donor with melanoma. The CDR3 runs from the conserved cysteine through the conserved F or W. The D gene is left open where the match is weak. Clone size is stated in some rows and not others, as once, few, many or a class when expanded.

>14|once|TRBD1|TRBJ1-6|TRBV30
CAWLGQGARGALHF
TGTGCCTGGCTGGGACAGGGGGCCCGAGGGGCCCTCCACTTT
>13|NA|NA|TRBJ2-7|TRBV4-3
CASSQDVGYEQYF
TGCGCCAGCAGCCAAGATGTCGGGTACGAGCAGTACTTC
>14|NA|NA|TRBJ1-1|TRBV28
CASSFATDGTEAFF
TGTGCCAGCAGTTTCGCGACAGACGGGACTGAAGCTTTCTTT
>14|NA|NA|TRBJ1-2|TRBV5-6
CASSPKGRVYGYTF
TGTGCCAGCAGCCCCAAGGGGCGAGTCTATGGCTACACCTTC
>17|NA|NA|TRBJ1-5|TRBV7-9
CASSLSRAEMRGQPQHF
TGTGCCAGCAGCTTATCCCGAGCTGAAATGCGAGGTCAGCCCCAGCATTTT
>13|NA|NA|TRBJ1-2|TRBV27
CASSPGGGAGYTF
TGTGCCAGCAGTCCCGGGGGGGGCGCTGGCTACACCTTC
>15|NA|TRBD2|TRBJ2-7|TRBV27
CASSFIAGGSYEQYF
TGTGCCAGCAGTTTCATAGCGGGTGGGTCCTACGAGCAGTACTTC
>13|NA|TRBD1|TRBJ1-2|TRBV27
CASRTGSNYGYTF
TGTGCCAGCAGGACAGGGTCGAACTATGGCTACACCTTC
>12|NA|NA|TRBJ1-2|TRBV6-1
CASSEGAGGYTF
TGTGCCAGCAGTGAGGGGGCCGGGGGCTACACCTTC
>14|NA|NA|TRBJ1-1|TRBV9
CASSVESRGAEAFF
TGTGCCAGCAGCGTAGAATCAAGGGGCGCTGAAGCTTTCTTT
>16|NA|NA|TRBJ1-5|TRBV27
CASSGIPYNSNQPQHF
TGTGCCAGCAGCGGGATACCTTATAATAGCAATCAGCCCCAGCATTTT
>16|NA|NA|TRBJ1-5|TRBV7-9
CASSLALAGGNQPQHF
TGTGCCAGCAGCTTAGCGCTGGCAGGGGGCAATCAGCCCCAGCATTTT
>14|once|TRBD1|TRBJ2-7|TRBV19
CASSIRGLSYEQYF
TGTGCCAGTAGTATCAGGGGGCTTTCCTACGAGCAGTACTTC
>11|NA|NA|TRBJ1-6|TRBV18
CASCEEWPLHF
TGTGCCAGCTGCGAAGAATGGCCCCTCCACTTT
>14|NA|NA|TRBJ2-7|TRBV19
CASSQLTGLGEQYF
TGTGCCAGTAGCCAACTTACAGGGCTGGGCGAGCAGTACTTC
>16|NA|NA|TRBJ1-5|TRBV4-1
CASSQDRTISNQPQHF
TGCGCCAGCAGCCAAGATCGAACAATTAGCAATCAGCCCCAGCATTTT